These T cell receptor beta chains were read from a single sample in a study of T-cell memory formation after mild COVID-19. TCRdb fed the 5' RACE reads into MiXCR, producing one record per CDR3 protein. This table has hundreds of thousands of distinct CDR3 sequences, approximately 23% appearing once. Sequenced material: PBMCs or a T cell subset sorted from them (not recorded which). The receptors originated from an adult woman who had mild COVID-19 (a few samples of this study predate the infection). Cell type and time point are not known. The CDR3 runs from the conserved cysteine through the conserved F or W. The D gene is left open where the match is weak. The listing skips clone size in some rows; elsewhere it reads once, few, many or a size class.

>.|TRBV12-3/TRBV12-4|.|TRBJ1-2
CALGGSYGYTF
TGTGCCCTAGGGGGAAGCTATGGCTACACCTTC
>few|TRBV3-1|.|TRBJ2-5
CASSQERLVGETQYF
TGTGCCAGCAGCCAAGAACGGCTAGTGGGGGAGACCCAGTACTTC
>.|TRBV19|.|TRBJ2-7
CASSAYTSQPEQYF
TGTGCCAGTAGTGCGTACACTAGTCAGCCCGAGCAGTACTTC
>.|TRBV7-9|.|TRBJ2-1
CASSFTWDEQFF
TGTGCCAGCAGCTTCACCTGGGATGAGCAGTTCTTC
>few|TRBV5-6|TRBD1|TRBJ2-2
CASSWTGKAGELFF
TGTGCCAGCAGCTGGACAGGGAAGGCCGGGGAGCTGTTTTTT
>few|TRBV27|.|TRBJ1-1
CASSLSPASRNTEAFF
TGTGCCAGCAGTCTCTCCCCCGCATCCAGGAACACTGAAGCTTTCTTT
>.|TRBV7-9|.|TRBJ2-1
CASSQSTDEQFF
TGTGCCAGCAGCCAGAGCACAGATGAGCAGTTCTTC
>.|TRBV20-1|.|TRBJ2-7
CSASGSKSYEQYF
TGCAGTGCTAGCGGGAGTAAGTCCTACGAGCAGTACTTC
>few|TRBV24-1|.|TRBJ2-5
CATSDPGRYQETQYF
TGTGCCACCAGTGATCCGGGACGGTACCAAGAGACCCAGTACTTC
>few|TRBV6-6|TRBD1|TRBJ2-3
CASSYSVDRGLTDTQYF
TGTGCCAGCAGTTACTCCGTGGACAGGGGTCTCACAGATACGCAGTATTTT
>many|TRBV3-1|TRBD1|TRBJ1-1
CASSVDRGTEAFF
TGTGCCAGCAGCGTGGACAGGGGCACTGAAGCTTTCTTT
>few|TRBV12-3/TRBV12-4|.|TRBJ1-1
CASIRTGNTEAFF
TGTGCCAGCATTCGTACCGGGAACACTGAAGCTTTCTTT
>few|TRBV15|.|TRBJ2-7
CATSRDLSAGAYEQYF
TGTGCCACCAGCAGAGATCTTTCGGCAGGAGCCTACGAGCAGTACTTC
>once|TRBV7-9|.|TRBJ1-1
CASSLDGTNTEAFF
TGTGCCAGCAGCTTGGACGGGACGAACACTGAAGCTTTCTTT
>.|TRBV20-1|TRBD2|TRBJ2-1
CSALGLEGNEQFF
TGCAGTGCTCTTGGACTAGAGGGGAATGAGCAGTTCTTC
>many|TRBV20-1|.|TRBJ1-5
CSARGLQGDQQPQHF
TGCAGTGCTAGGGGCCTCCAGGGTGATCAGCAGCCCCAGCATTTT
>few|TRBV7-8|.|TRBJ1-1
CASSSTEVFAYTEAFF
TGTGCCAGCAGCTCCACAGAAGTTTTCGCTTACACTGAAGCTTTCTTT
>once|TRBV7-9|.|TRBJ2-3
CASSGGWGDTDTQYF
TGTGCCAGCAGCGGTGGATGGGGGGACACAGATACGCAGTATTTT
>.|TRBV9|TRBD2|TRBJ2-1
CASSVSTSGSSHEQFF
TGTGCCAGCAGCGTAAGCACTAGCGGGAGTAGTCATGAGCAGTTCTTC
>few|TRBV7-9|.|TRBJ2-6
CASSLVPPGVFSGANVLTF
TGTGCCAGCAGCTTAGTCCCGCCAGGCGTATTCTCTGGGGCCAACGTCCTGACTTTC
>.|TRBV27|.|TRBJ1-1
CASKRNRDKTPNTEAFF
TGTGCCAGCAAACGGAACCGGGACAAAACCCCGAACACTGAAGCTTTCTTT
>.|TRBV4-3|TRBD1|TRBJ2-1
CASSQEPRGRGNEQFF
TGCGCCAGCAGCCAAGAACCCAGGGGGCGAGGCAATGAGCAGTTCTTC
>few|TRBV27|.|TRBJ1-1
CASSLHRVTEAFF
TGTGCCAGCAGTTTGCACAGGGTCACTGAAGCTTTCTTT
>.|TRBV24-1|.|TRBJ1-2
CATSEGGGNYGYTF
TGTGCCACCAGTGAAGGGGGGGGTAACTATGGCTACACCTTC
>.|TRBV6-2/TRBV6-3|TRBD1|TRBJ2-7
CASSRRDRPSYEQYF
TGTGCCAGCAGCCGCAGGGACAGGCCATCCTACGAGCAGTACTTC
>few|TRBV27|TRBD1|TRBJ1-6
CASSLPGTGANNSPLHF
TGTGCCAGCAGTTTACCAGGGACAGGGGCAAATAATTCACCCCTCCACTTT
>.|TRBV29-1|TRBD2|TRBJ2-2
CSVGLAGDHTGELFF
TGCAGCGTTGGTCTAGCGGGAGATCACACCGGGGAGCTGTTTTTT
>.|TRBV9|TRBD1|TRBJ1-5
CASSPGTGVVQPQHF
TGTGCCAGCAGCCCCGGGACAGGGGTTGTTCAGCCCCAGCATTTT
>.|TRBV5-5|TRBD2|TRBJ2-3
CASSRSASGGPTDTQYF
TGTGCCAGCAGCCGCAGCGCTAGCGGGGGCCCCACAGATACGCAGTATTTT
>.|TRBV24-1|TRBD2|TRBJ2-1
CATSGGLDSGNEQFF
TGTGCCACCAGTGGCGGACTAGATTCCGGCAATGAGCAGTTCTTC
>few|TRBV2|.|TRBJ1-2
CASIGLRGGYTF
TGTGCCAGCATAGGCCTGCGCGGGGGCTACACCTTC
>few|TRBV5-1|.|TRBJ2-2
CASSLAASGELFF
TGCGCCAGCAGCTTGGCTGCATCCGGGGAGCTGTTTTTT
>few|TRBV6-5|.|TRBJ1-1
CASSYGWTPMNTEAFF
TGTGCCAGCAGTTACGGGTGGACACCCATGAACACTGAAGCTTTCTTT
>few|TRBV4-1|TRBD2|TRBJ2-1
CASSPPGLAANEQFF
TGCGCCAGCAGCCCTCCGGGACTAGCGGCCAATGAGCAGTTCTTC
>.|TRBV2|.|TRBJ2-7
CASGRADEQYF
TGTGCCAGCGGTAGAGCCGACGAGCAGTACTTC
>few|TRBV7-2|.|TRBJ2-5
CASSFFFGSQETQYF
TGTGCCAGCAGCTTCTTTTTCGGGAGCCAAGAGACCCAGTACTTC
>.|TRBV12-3/TRBV12-4|.|TRBJ2-5
CASSFGGPETQYF
TGTGCCAGCAGTTTTGGGGGGCCAGAGACCCAGTACTTC
>.|TRBV5-1|TRBD2|TRBJ2-1
CASRATSGFDEQFF
TGCGCCAGCAGGGCGACTAGCGGTTTCGATGAGCAGTTCTTC
>few|TRBV5-1|.|TRBJ1-1
CASSLVGGPMNTEAFF
TGCGCCAGCAGCTTGGTTGGGGGCCCAATGAACACTGAAGCTTTCTTT
>few|TRBV20-1|.|TRBJ2-7
CSAGRAEKDEQYF
TGCAGTGCTGGAAGGGCTGAAAAGGACGAGCAGTACTTC
>.|TRBV12-3/TRBV12-4|TRBD2|TRBJ2-7
CASSSREGLYEQYF
TGTGCCAGCAGTTCGAGGGAGGGACTCTACGAGCAGTACTTC
>few|TRBV29-1|TRBD2|TRBJ2-1
CSVSSGGYNEQFF
TGCAGCGTCAGTAGCGGGGGGTACAATGAGCAGTTCTTC
>few|TRBV4-2|.|TRBJ2-1
CASSQDAGSSYNEQFF
TGTGCCAGCAGCCAAGATGCAGGGAGCTCCTACAATGAGCAGTTCTTC
>.|TRBV24-1|.|TRBJ2-5
CATSEGAKETQYF
TGTGCCACCAGTGAAGGGGCGAAAGAGACCCAGTACTTC
>.|TRBV5-1|TRBD1|TRBJ2-1
CASSGARGGQSSYNEQFF
TGCGCCAGCAGCGGCGCCAGAGGGGGCCAGAGCTCCTACAATGAGCAGTTCTTC
>.|TRBV4-1|TRBD2|TRBJ2-7
CASRLAGSGEQYF
TGCGCCAGCCGACTAGCGGGGTCGGGCGAGCAGTACTTC
>.|TRBV4-1|.|TRBJ1-4
CASSQLTGPRNEKLFF
TGCGCCAGCAGCCAGTTAACAGGACCCCGTAATGAAAAACTGTTTTTT
>.|TRBV5-6|.|TRBJ2-1
CASSHTGNDLYNEQFF
TGTGCCAGCAGCCACACTGGAAATGACCTCTACAATGAGCAGTTCTTC
>few|TRBV7-7|.|TRBJ2-3
CASSLRSTRHTASTDTQYF
TGTGCTAGCAGCTTACGCAGCACGAGACATACGGCTAGCACAGATACGCAGTATTTT
>.|TRBV9|.|TRBJ2-6
CASSETVGAGANVLTF
TGTGCCAGCAGCGAGACCGTGGGTGCTGGGGCCAACGTCCTGACTTTC
>few|TRBV19|TRBD1|TRBJ2-7
CASIPETGVYEQYF
TGTGCCAGTATCCCTGAGACAGGGGTATACGAGCAGTACTTC
>few|TRBV20-1|TRBD1|TRBJ1-1
CSARDRATGLPEAFF
TGCAGTGCTAGAGATCGTGCGACAGGGTTACCTGAAGCTTTCTTT
>few|TRBV5-1|.|TRBJ2-7
CASSLAPQTRYEQYF
TGCGCCAGCAGCTTGGCCCCACAGACTAGATACGAGCAGTACTTC
>.|TRBV10-3|TRBD2|TRBJ2-1
CAITGDSGGINEQFF
TGTGCCATCACGGGGGATAGCGGGGGTATCAATGAGCAGTTCTTC
>few|TRBV7-6|TRBD2|TRBJ2-2
CASSLATSGGTGELFF
TGTGCCAGCAGCTTAGCAACCAGCGGGGGGACCGGGGAGCTGTTTTTT
>.|TRBV25-1|.|TRBJ2-1
CASSAPRSLLYNEQFF
TGTGCCAGCAGTGCCCCTAGGTCCCTGTTATACAATGAGCAGTTCTTC
>.|TRBV29-1|TRBD1|TRBJ1-1
CSVDKGQGAPEAFF
TGCAGCGTTGATAAGGGACAGGGTGCCCCTGAAGCTTTCTTT
>few|TRBV6-2/TRBV6-3|TRBD2|TRBJ2-7
CASSTPRTSDLTYEQYF
TGTGCCAGCAGTACCCCAAGGACTAGCGACCTGACCTACGAGCAGTACTTC